The present T cell receptor beta chain was sequenced within a study of blood T cell repertoires in COVID-19. Background on the study: The cDNA or gDNA used as material had been derived from T cells, B-cell-depleted T cells, or PBMCs.

CDR3 size: 17 residues. Between the trimmed V and J ends, which lost 3 bases and 2 bases, there was a span of 18 bases. Germline V gene data show CDR1 as SGHRS and CDR2 as YFSETQ. TCRdb keeps only in-frame clones here, not all; method: immunoSEQ multiplex PCR. This repertoire shows about 230,000 clones, less than 90% found once; its top ten account for under 3%. This TCR derives from a woman in her 70s with active or convalescent COVID-19. The specimen sequenced was peripheral blood. The chain combines TRBV5-1 with TRBJ2-1; possible D gene TRBD1, 7 bases. The CDR3, as DNA: TGCGCCAGCAGCTCTTGGGGGGACAGCCCAGCCTACAATGAGCAGTTCTTC. Its protein is CASSSWGDSPAYNEQFF.